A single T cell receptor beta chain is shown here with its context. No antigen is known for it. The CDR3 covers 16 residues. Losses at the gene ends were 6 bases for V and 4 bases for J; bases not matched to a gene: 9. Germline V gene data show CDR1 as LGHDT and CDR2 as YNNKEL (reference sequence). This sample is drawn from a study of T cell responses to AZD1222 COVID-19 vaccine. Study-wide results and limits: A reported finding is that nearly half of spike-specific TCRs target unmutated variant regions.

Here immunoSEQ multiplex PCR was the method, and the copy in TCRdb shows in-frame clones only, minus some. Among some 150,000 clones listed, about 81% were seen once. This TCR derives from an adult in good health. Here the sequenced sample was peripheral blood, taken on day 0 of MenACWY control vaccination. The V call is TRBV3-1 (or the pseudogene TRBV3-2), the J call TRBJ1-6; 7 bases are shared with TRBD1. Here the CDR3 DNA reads TGTGCCAGCAGTCGACAGGGCTGGGGGTATAATTCACCCCTCCACTTT. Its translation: CASSRQGWGYNSPLHF.